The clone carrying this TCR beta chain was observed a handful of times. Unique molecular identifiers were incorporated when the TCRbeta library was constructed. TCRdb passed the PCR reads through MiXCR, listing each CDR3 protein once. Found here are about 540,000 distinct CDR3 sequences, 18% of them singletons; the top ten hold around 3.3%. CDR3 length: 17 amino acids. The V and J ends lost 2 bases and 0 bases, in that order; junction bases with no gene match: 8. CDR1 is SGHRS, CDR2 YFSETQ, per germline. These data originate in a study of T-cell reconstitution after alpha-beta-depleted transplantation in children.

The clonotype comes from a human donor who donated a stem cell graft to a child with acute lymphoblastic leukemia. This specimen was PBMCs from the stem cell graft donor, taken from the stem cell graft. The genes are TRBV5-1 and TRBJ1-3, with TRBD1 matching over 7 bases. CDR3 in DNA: TGCGCCAGCAGCTTCTGGACAGGCGCTAGCTCTGGAAACACCATATATTTT. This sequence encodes CASSFWTGASSGNTIYF.